A selection of T cell receptor beta chains follows, all from one sample in a study of T cells in Graves' hyperthyroidism and ophthalmopathy. TCRdb recomputed calls from the multiplex PCR reads with MiXCR, one row per CDR3 protein. The repertoire includes some 500,000 distinct CDR3 sequences, around 15% of them detected once, and less than 20% sits in the top ten. The sample consisted of blood. The source is a young woman with Graves' hyperthyroidism. CDR3s include the opening cysteine and the closing phenylalanine or tryptophan. The order of the fields is V gene, D gene, J gene, clone size, CDR3 protein, CDR3 DNA. A D gene is named only where the DNA matches it firmly. Clone size is not always given. Where it is, it says once, few, many or a class for expanded clones.

TRBV28	NA	TRBJ1-2	NA	CASSLSDSERAYYGYTF	TGTGCCAGCAGTTTATCTGATTCAGAGAGGGCGTACTATGGCTACACCTTC
TRBV13	NA	TRBJ2-1	NA	CASSRGTVRDEQFF	TGTGCCAGCAGCCGAGGGACGGTGAGGGATGAGCAGTTCTTC
TRBV12-3/TRBV12-4	TRBD1	TRBJ1-2	few	CASSPTTGGADGYTF	TGTGCCAGCAGTCCCACCACAGGGGGCGCCGATGGCTACACCTTC
TRBV3-1	TRBD1	TRBJ1-1	many	CASSLAGQGARTEAFF	TGTGCCAGCAGCCTTGCAGGACAGGGGGCGAGGACTGAAGCTTTCTTT
TRBV7-8	NA	TRBJ1-1	many	CASSLTSQGQGSTEAFF	TGTGCCAGCAGCTTAACGTCCCAGGGGCAGGGCAGCACTGAAGCTTTCTTT
TRBV30	NA	TRBJ1-1	many	CAWSQGHTEAFF	TGTGCCTGGAGCCAGGGGCACACTGAAGCTTTCTTT
TRBV6-1	TRBD2	TRBJ2-1	once	CASTTGTSGLNEQFF	TGTGCCAGCACCACCGGGACTAGCGGACTCAATGAGCAGTTCTTC
TRBV20-1	TRBD1	TRBJ1-5	NA	CSARIQGRGGNQPQHF	TGCAGTGCTAGAATACAGGGGCGGGGGGGCAATCAGCCCCAGCATTTT
TRBV27	NA	TRBJ2-5	few	CASSLFRARETQYF	TGTGCCAGCAGTTTATTCAGGGCGCGGGAGACCCAGTACTTC
TRBV6-6	TRBD1	TRBJ2-4	few	CASSYSQGAKNIQYF	TGTGCCAGCAGTTACTCACAGGGGGCCAAAAACATTCAGTACTTC
TRBV9	TRBD1	TRBJ1-3	NA	CASSKGQAGGNTIYF	TGTGCCAGCAGCAAGGGACAGGCGGGGGGAAACACCATATATTTT
TRBV13	NA	TRBJ1-3	many	CASSSLVIGRASSGNTIYF	TGTGCCAGCAGTTCACTTGTGATCGGCCGCGCGAGCTCTGGAAACACCATATATTTT
TRBV20-1	NA	TRBJ2-3	NA	CSARLDFTDTQYF	TGCAGTGCTAGGTTGGATTTCACAGATACGCAGTATTTT
TRBV27	TRBD1	TRBJ1-1	many	CASSWGQGGTTEAFF	TGTGCCAGCAGTTGGGGACAGGGAGGGACCACTGAAGCTTTCTTT
TRBV6-5	NA	TRBJ2-5	few	CASSSLTTSGETQYF	TGTGCCAGCAGTTCTCTTACCACTTCGGGGGAGACCCAGTACTTC
TRBV3-1	NA	TRBJ1-2	few	CASSDGRVGGYTF	TGTGCCAGCAGCGACGGCAGGGTGGGCGGCTACACCTTC
TRBV3-1	NA	TRBJ1-5	NA	CASSHGRLSNQPQHF	TGTGCCAGCAGCCACGGCAGGCTTAGCAATCAGCCCCAGCATTTT
TRBV7-8	NA	TRBJ2-5	many	CASSLRGLIRYF	TGTGCCAGCAGCCTCCGAGGTTTGATCCGGTACTTC
TRBV10-3	TRBD2	TRBJ2-2	few	CAINQGLAGMTGELFF	TGTGCCATCAATCAGGGACTAGCGGGAATGACCGGGGAGCTGTTTTTT
TRBV10-3	TRBD2	TRBJ2-7	NA	CAIRSTSGTYEQYF	TGTGCCATCAGGTCGACTAGCGGGACGTACGAGCAGTACTTC
TRBV12-3/TRBV12-4	NA	TRBJ2-7	NA	CASTRSVSYEQYF	TGTGCCAGCACACGTTCGGTCTCCTACGAGCAGTACTTC
TRBV27	TRBD2	TRBJ2-1	NA	CASSLMGLAGGYNEQFF	TGTGCCAGCAGTTTAATGGGACTAGCGGGAGGCTACAATGAGCAGTTCTTC
TRBV7-8	NA	TRBJ2-7	many	CASTEMGDSSYEQYF	TGTGCCAGCACCGAGATGGGGGATAGCTCCTACGAGCAGTACTTC
TRBV11-1	TRBD2	TRBJ2-7	many	CASSLTGQLAAYEQYF	TGTGCCAGCAGCTTAACGGGACAACTAGCGGCCTACGAGCAGTACTTC
TRBV20-1	NA	TRBJ1-4	many	CSARQATNEKLFF	TGCAGTGCTAGGCAAGCGACTAATGAAAAACTGTTTTTT
TRBV12-3/TRBV12-4	NA	TRBJ1-1	many	CASSRTGGMNTEAFF	TGTGCCAGCTCTCGTACGGGAGGGATGAACACTGAAGCTTTCTTT
TRBV7-9	NA	TRBJ1-3	many	CASSSRAGNTIYF	TGTGCCAGCAGCTCCAGGGCTGGAAACACCATATATTTT
TRBV5-1	NA	TRBJ2-5	NA	CASSGIAAGFQETQYF	TGCGCCAGCAGTGGTATCGCCGCAGGGTTCCAGGAGACCCAGTACTTC
TRBV5-1	TRBD2	TRBJ2-1	many	CASSMGLAGVIEQFF	TGCGCCAGCAGCATGGGACTAGCGGGAGTTATTGAGCAGTTCTTC
TRBV11-1	NA	TRBJ1-1	many	CASSFSATGQTEAFF	TGTGCCAGCAGCTTTTCGGCGACAGGACAAACTGAAGCTTTCTTT
TRBV5-6	TRBD2	TRBJ2-1	many	CASSSLPLAGDNEQFF	TGTGCCAGCAGCTCCCTTCCACTAGCGGGAGACAATGAGCAGTTCTTC
TRBV5-1	TRBD2	TRBJ2-1	many	CASSLDGSGSSYNEQFF	TGCGCCAGCAGCTTGGATGGTAGCGGGAGCTCCTACAATGAGCAGTTCTTC
TRBV19	NA	TRBJ1-5	few	CASTPSPQQPQHF	TGTGCCAGTACCCCATCCCCCCAACAGCCCCAGCATTTT
TRBV30	NA	TRBJ2-7	NA	CAWSVLGGGEFYEQYF	TGTGCCTGGAGTGTACTGGGGGGGGGCGAATTCTACGAGCAGTACTTC
TRBV6-2/TRBV6-3	NA	TRBJ2-2	few	CASSYDFGGPGITGELFF	TGTGCCAGCAGTTACGACTTCGGGGGCCCCGGTATTACCGGGGAGCTGTTTTTT
TRBV19	TRBD1	TRBJ2-3	many	CASRPPSGQNTDTQYF	TGTGCCAGCCGACCTCCCTCGGGACAGAACACAGATACGCAGTATTTT
TRBV10-3	TRBD2	TRBJ2-1	many	CAITRTSGRNEQFF	TGTGCCATCACTAGGACTAGCGGGAGGAATGAGCAGTTCTTC
TRBV3-1	NA	TRBJ2-1	many	CASSQDSWQGTQFF	TGTGCCAGCAGCCAAGATTCTTGGCAGGGAACGCAGTTCTTC
TRBV27	NA	TRBJ2-7	many	CASSPRASYEQYF	TGTGCCAGCAGTCCGAGGGCCTCCTACGAGCAGTACTTC
TRBV6-5	NA	TRBJ1-1	many	CASSYSRAGMNTEAFF	TGTGCCAGCAGTTACTCCCGGGCGGGGATGAACACTGAAGCTTTCTTT
TRBV4-2	NA	TRBJ2-1	NA	CASSQAGLNPGHNEQFF	TGTGCCAGCAGCCAAGCCGGCCTCAACCCGGGGCACAATGAGCAGTTCTTC
TRBV19	NA	TRBJ2-1	few	CASSVRQGRDEQFF	TGTGCCAGTAGTGTCCGACAGGGGAGGGATGAGCAGTTCTTC
TRBV28	TRBD1	TRBJ1-5	NA	CASGQGYQPQHF	TGTGCCAGCGGACAGGGTTATCAGCCCCAGCATTTT
TRBV5-1	TRBD1	TRBJ2-6	NA	CASQTGPSGANVLTF	TGCGCCAGCCAGACAGGGCCCTCTGGGGCCAACGTCCTGACTTTC
TRBV6-2/TRBV6-3	NA	TRBJ2-3	NA	CASRVDRTYTDTQYF	TGTGCCAGCAGGGTTGACAGGACATACACAGATACGCAGTATTTT
TRBV25-1	TRBD2	TRBJ2-1	NA	CASSDPLAGVYNEQFF	TGTGCCAGCAGTGACCCCCTAGCGGGAGTCTACAATGAGCAGTTCTTC
TRBV6-1	TRBD2	TRBJ2-1	few	CASSENPREYYNEQFF	TGTGCCAGCAGTGAAAACCCGCGGGAGTACTACAATGAGCAGTTCTTC
TRBV30	TRBD2	TRBJ2-7	many	CAWLAGDNEQYF	TGTGCCTGGTTGGCGGGAGATAACGAGCAGTACTTC